Listed below are T cell receptor beta chains from one sample, sequenced in a study of blood T cell repertoires in COVID-19. Method: immunoSEQ multiplex PCR; TCRdb's copy keeps in-frame clones and lacks some. Among 200,000 to 300,000 clones listed, about 86% were seen once. Sample: peripheral blood. The receptors stem from a man younger than 40 with active or convalescent COVID-19. CDR3s include the opening cysteine and the closing phenylalanine or tryptophan. The D gene is left open where the match is weak. Expanded clones are given a class, and other clones once, few, many or no size at all.

- | TRBJ2-7 | TRBV19 | - | CASSITTESYEQYF | TGTGCCAGTAGTATAACGACTGAATCCTACGAGCAGTACTTC
TRBD1 | TRBJ1-1 | TRBV3-1/TRBV3-2 | - | CASSQADREAFF | TGTGCCAGCAGCCAAGCAGACAGGGAGGCTTTCTTT
TRBD1 | TRBJ1-2 | TRBV25-1 | - | CASSEPGTGVPGYTF | TGTGCCAGCAGTGAGCCCGGGACAGGAGTTCCCGGCTACACCTTC
- | TRBJ1-5 | TRBV6-2/TRBV6-3 | - | CASTPPGRTANSRPPRPNQPQHF | TGTGCCAGCACCCCGCCCGGGCGGACAGCAAATTCCAGGCCCCCTCGCCCTAATCAGCCCCAGCATTTT
TRBD2 | TRBJ2-3 | TRBV9 | - | CASSVLAGTDTQYF | TGTGCCAGCAGCGTACTAGCGGGCACAGATACGCAGTATTTT
TRBD1 | TRBJ1-1 | TRBV7-9 | - | CATETGDHTEAFF | TGTGCCACAGAGACAGGGGATCACACTGAAGCTTTCTTT
- | TRBJ1-3 | TRBV30 | once | CAWSGRSAAGAFSSGNTIYF | TGTGCCTGGAGCGGTCGGTCGGCCGCAGGGGCCTTTTCTTCTGGAAACACCATATATTTT
- | TRBJ1-4 | TRBV30 | - | CAWRNRVNEKLFF | TGTGCCTGGAGAAACAGGGTTAATGAAAAACTGTTTTTT
TRBD1 | TRBJ1-4 | TRBV15 | - | CATRGQGEEKLFF | TGTGCCACCAGAGGACAGGGGGAGGAAAAACTGTTTTTT
- | TRBJ2-5 | TRBV18 | - | CASFVTASLRETQYF | TGTGCCAGCTTCGTGACAGCTTCTCTTCGGGAGACCCAGTACTTC
- | TRBJ1-2 | TRBV5-6 | - | CASSLRDYGYTF | TGTGCCAGCAGCTTGCGGGACTATGGCTACACCTTC
- | TRBJ1-1 | TRBV19 | - | CASISLTRDSRRAEAFF | TGTGCCAGTATCTCCTTGACCCGGGACTCCCGACGGGCTGAAGCTTTCTTT
TRBD1 | TRBJ2-6 | TRBV5-5 | - | CASSNGQGAPAGANVLTF | TGTGCCAGCAGCAATGGACAGGGGGCGCCGGCTGGGGCCAACGTCCTGACTTTC
TRBD2 | TRBJ2-1 | TRBV6-6 | few | CASSYSGGNSYNEQFF | TGTGCCAGCAGTTATTCCGGGGGGAACTCCTACAATGAGCAGTTCTTC
- | TRBJ1-1 | TRBV18 | - | CASSRDSQNTEAFF | TGTGCCAGCTCACGCGACAGCCAGAACACTGAAGCTTTCTTT
TRBD1 | TRBJ1-2 | TRBV2 | - | CASSELGQHGYTF | TGTGCCAGCAGTGAATTGGGACAGCATGGCTACACCTTC
TRBD1 | TRBJ2-2 | TRBV5-6 | - | CASSFLNRGHVGELFF | TGTGCCAGCAGCTTCCTAAACAGGGGGCACGTCGGGGAGCTGTTTTTT
TRBD1 | TRBJ1-5 | TRBV3-1/TRBV3-2 | once | CASSQGAGTGDQPQHF | TGTGCCAGCAGCCAAGGGGCTGGGACAGGGGATCAGCCCCAGCATTTT
TRBD1 | TRBJ1-2 | TRBV5-1 | - | CASSSRPTGDSGYGYTF | TGCGCCAGCAGCTCGCGACCAACAGGGGACTCGGGCTATGGCTACACCTTC
TRBD2 | TRBJ2-2 | TRBV4-2 | - | CASSQRLAGEGGELFF | TGTGCCAGCAGCCAAAGGCTAGCGGGGGAAGGCGGGGAGCTGTTTTTT
- | TRBJ2-1 | TRBV7-3 | - | CASSLNHQRWHEQFF | TGTGCCAGCAGCCTAAACCACCAGAGGTGGCATGAGCAGTTCTTC
- | TRBJ1-1 | TRBV7-9 | - | CASSLVAGNTEAFF | TGTGCCAGCAGCTTAGTTGCAGGTAACACTGAAGCTTTCTTT
- | TRBJ2-1 | TRBV10-3 | - | CAISAGTSYNEQFF | TGTGCCATCAGTGCGGGTACCTCCTACAATGAGCAGTTCTTC
TRBD2 | TRBJ2-7 | TRBV6-5 | few | CASSYSERGTYEQYF | TGTGCCAGCAGTTACTCTGAGCGGGGGACCTACGAGCAGTACTTC
- | TRBJ1-1 | TRBV4-2 | - | CASSQHQVRSTEAFF | TGTGCCAGCAGCCAGCATCAAGTGAGGAGCACTGAAGCTTTCTTT
TRBD1 | TRBJ1-5 | TRBV2 | - | CASSEARGPTQPQHF | TGTGCCAGCAGTGAAGCCAGGGGGCCGACTCAGCCCCAGCATTTT
TRBD1 | TRBJ1-1 | TRBV2 | - | CAVEDRDYTEAFF | TGTGCCGTCGAGGACAGGGATTACACTGAAGCTTTCTTT
- | TRBJ2-7 | TRBV10-2 | - | CASSEWPNGDEQYF | TGCGCCAGCAGTGAGTGGCCGAACGGGGACGAGCAGTACTTC
- | TRBJ2-3 | TRBV7-8 | - | CASSPPAGLRSTDTQYF | TGTGCCAGCAGTCCGCCCGCGGGACTTAGAAGCACAGATACGCAGTATTTT
TRBD1 | TRBJ1-1 | TRBV19 | - | CASSIGFDRVSMNTEAFF | TGTGCCAGTAGTATAGGATTTGACAGGGTCTCCATGAACACTGAAGCTTTCTTT
- | TRBJ1-1 | TRBV3-1/TRBV3-2 | - | CASSQDRMNTEAFF | TGTGCCAGCAGCCAAGACAGGATGAACACTGAAGCTTTCTTT
- | TRBJ2-3 | TRBV4-3 | - | CASSQDPVTRGLADTQYF | TGCGCCAGCAGCCAAGATCCAGTAACCAGGGGTTTGGCAGATACGCAGTATTTT
TRBD1 | TRBJ2-6 | TRBV27 | - | CASTDRAGANVLTF | TGTGCCAGCACAGACAGGGCTGGGGCCAACGTCCTGACTTTC
TRBD2 | TRBJ2-3 | TRBV20-1 | - | CSASSLAGAATSTDTQYF | TGCAGTGCTAGTAGTTTAGCGGGAGCCGCCACTAGCACAGATACGCAGTATTTT
TRBD1 | TRBJ2-5 | TRBV5-6 | - | CASSLGLGQGAETQYF | TGTGCCAGCAGCTTGGGTTTGGGACAGGGGGCTGAGACCCAGTACTTC
TRBD1 | TRBJ1-2 | TRBV18 | once | CASSPQTGSNTF | TGTGCCAGCTCACCCCAGACAGGGAGCAACACCTTC
- | TRBJ2-5 | TRBV12-3/TRBV12-4 | - | CASSLDQETQYF | TGTGCCAGCAGTCTTGACCAAGAGACCCAGTACTTC
TRBD1 | TRBJ1-2 | TRBV24-1 | - | CATSDLTGGKGYYGYTF | TGTGCCACCAGTGATCTGACAGGGGGCAAGGGATACTATGGCTACACCTTC
- | TRBJ1-4 | TRBV5-4 | - | CASSPRAGSNEKLFF | TGTGCCAGCAGCCCGCGGGCGGGGTCAAATGAAAAACTGTTTTTT
- | TRBJ2-3 | TRBV12-2 | - | CASRLASETPRTDPGTDTQYF | TGTGCAAGTCGCTTAGCGAGCGAAACACCCAGGACAGACCCTGGCACAGATACGCAGTATTTT
- | TRBJ1-1 | TRBV29-1 | - | CSVEDPHRASDTEAFF | TGCAGCGTTGAAGATCCCCACAGGGCCTCTGACACTGAAGCTTTCTTT
TRBD1 | TRBJ1-2 | TRBV11-2 | - | CASSWTGGNYGYTF | TGTGCCAGCAGCTGGACAGGGGGCAACTATGGCTACACCTTC